What follows describes a single T cell receptor beta chain. This specimen belongs to a study of blood T cell repertoires in COVID-19. V dropped 3 bases and J dropped 4; count of bases not matched to a gene: 8. This CDR3 has 15 amino acids. Germline V gives CDR1 LGHNA, CDR2 YNFKEQ. Study processing details: It was from reference gene primer amplification that nucleated cell counts were estimated. The data were produced by immunoSEQ multiplex PCR, yet TCRdb's version contains in-frame clones alone and is incomplete. V and J calls and clone size are as listed in that table; D and trimming were resolved from the DNA. The table includes 100,000 to 120,000 clones, over 80% detected once.

This TCR derives from a woman aged 65 to 85 with acute or convalescent COVID-19. The chain recombines TRBV4-2 with TRBJ1-1; 7 bases agree with TRBD1. Material for sequencing was peripheral blood. For the CDR3, the DNA is TGTGCCAGCAGCCAGCCCACAGGGGAAGGCACTGAAGCTTTCTTT. Translation gives CASSQPTGEGTEAFF.